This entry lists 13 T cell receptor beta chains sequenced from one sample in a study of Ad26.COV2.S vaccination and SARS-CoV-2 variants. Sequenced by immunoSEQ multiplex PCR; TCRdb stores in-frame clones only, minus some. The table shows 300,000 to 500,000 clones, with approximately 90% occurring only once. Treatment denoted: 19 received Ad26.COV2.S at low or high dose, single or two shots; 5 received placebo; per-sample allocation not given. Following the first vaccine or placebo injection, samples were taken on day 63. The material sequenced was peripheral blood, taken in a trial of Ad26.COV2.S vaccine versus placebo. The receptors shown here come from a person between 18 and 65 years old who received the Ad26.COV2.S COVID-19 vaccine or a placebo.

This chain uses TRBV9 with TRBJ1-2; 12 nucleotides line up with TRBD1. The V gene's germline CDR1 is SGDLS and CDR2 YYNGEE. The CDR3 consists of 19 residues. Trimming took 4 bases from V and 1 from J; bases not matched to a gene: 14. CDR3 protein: CASSSRGGQGAGGNYGYTF. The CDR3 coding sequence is TGTGCCAGCAGCTCCCGCGGGGGACAGGGGGCGGGAGGTAACTATGGCTACACCTTC.

This CDR3 is CASTGTGFQPQHF. CDR3 DNA sequence: TGTGCCAGTACCGGGACAGGGTTTCAGCCCCAGCATTTT. This rearrangement joins TRBV6-5 to TRBJ1-5; the match to TRBD1 covers 9 bases. Germline CDR1 and CDR2: MNHEY and SVGAGI. Trimming at V came to 9 bases and at J to 6 bases, leaving 6 bases not matched to a gene. The CDR3 length is 13 residues.

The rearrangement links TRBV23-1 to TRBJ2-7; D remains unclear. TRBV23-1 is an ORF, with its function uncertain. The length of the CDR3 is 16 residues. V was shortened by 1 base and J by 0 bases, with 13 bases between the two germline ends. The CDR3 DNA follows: TGCGCCAGCAGTCAATTGTGGGGAAGGCCCTCCTACGAGCAGTACTTC. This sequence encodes CASSQLWGRPSYEQYF.

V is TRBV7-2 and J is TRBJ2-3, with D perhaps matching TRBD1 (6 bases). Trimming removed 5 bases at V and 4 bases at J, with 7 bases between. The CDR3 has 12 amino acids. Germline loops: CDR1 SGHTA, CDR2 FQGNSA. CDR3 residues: CASSPGADTQYF. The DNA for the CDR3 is TGTGCCAGCAGCCCAGGGGCAGATACGCAGTATTTT. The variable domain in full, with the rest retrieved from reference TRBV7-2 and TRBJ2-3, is GAGVSQSPSNKVTEKGKDVELRCDPISGHTALYWYRQSLGQGLEFLIYFQGNSAPDKSGLPSDRFSAERTGGSVSTLTIQRTQQEDSAVYLCASSPGADTQYFGPGTRLTVL.

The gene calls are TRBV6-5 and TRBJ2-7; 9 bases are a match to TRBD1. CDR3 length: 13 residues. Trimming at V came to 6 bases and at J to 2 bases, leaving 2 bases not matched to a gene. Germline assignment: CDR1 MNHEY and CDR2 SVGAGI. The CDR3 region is CASRRQGAYEQYF. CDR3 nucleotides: TGTGCCAGCAGGAGACAGGGGGCCTACGAGCAGTACTTC.

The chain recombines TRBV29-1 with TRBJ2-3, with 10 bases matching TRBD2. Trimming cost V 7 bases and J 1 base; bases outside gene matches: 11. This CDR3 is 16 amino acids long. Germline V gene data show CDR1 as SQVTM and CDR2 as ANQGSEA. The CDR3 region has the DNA TGCAGCGCCGCAAGGGGACTAGCGACAGGCACAGATACGCAGTATTTT. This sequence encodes CSAARGLATGTDTQYF.

This CDR3 is CASSESSANTEAFF. CDR3 bases: TGTGCCAGCAGTGAATCTTCAGCGAACACTGAAGCTTTCTTT. The V call is TRBV6-1, the J call TRBJ1-1, with D uncertain. Trimming left V 2 bases short and J 1 base short, with 8 bases between. Looked up from germline, CDR1 is MNHNS and CDR2 is SASEGT. The CDR3 runs to 14 residues.

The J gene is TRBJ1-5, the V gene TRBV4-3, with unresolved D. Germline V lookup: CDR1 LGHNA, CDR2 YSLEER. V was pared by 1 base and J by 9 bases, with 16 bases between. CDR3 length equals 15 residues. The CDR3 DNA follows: TGCGCCAGCAGCCAAGGCGCGGGCGGGGAAGGGCCCCAGCATTTT. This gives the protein CASSQGAGGEGPQHF.

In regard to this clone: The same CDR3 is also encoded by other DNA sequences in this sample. CDR3 sequence (DNA): TGCAGCGTTAGGGACAGGGGGCCAGATACGCAGTATTTT. Protein: CSVRDRGPDTQYF. The rearrangement links TRBV29-1 to TRBJ2-3, with TRBD1 identical over 12 bases. This CDR3 is 13 amino acids long. The ends lost 5 bases at V and 4 bases at J; junction bases unmatched: 1. The germline CDR1 and CDR2 sequences are SQVTM and ANQGSEA.

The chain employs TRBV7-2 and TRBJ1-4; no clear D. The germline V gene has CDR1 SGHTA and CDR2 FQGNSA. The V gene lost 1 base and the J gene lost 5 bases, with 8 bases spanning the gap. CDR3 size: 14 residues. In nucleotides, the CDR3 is TGTGCCAGCAGCTTAGACGGAAGAAATGAAAAACTGTTTTTT. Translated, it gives CASSLDGRNEKLFF.

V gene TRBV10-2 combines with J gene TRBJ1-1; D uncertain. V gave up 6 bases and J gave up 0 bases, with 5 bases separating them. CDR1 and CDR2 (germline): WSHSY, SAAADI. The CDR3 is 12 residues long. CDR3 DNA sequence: TGCGCCAGCAGGAGACTGAACACTGAAGCTTTCTTT. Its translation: CASRRLNTEAFF.

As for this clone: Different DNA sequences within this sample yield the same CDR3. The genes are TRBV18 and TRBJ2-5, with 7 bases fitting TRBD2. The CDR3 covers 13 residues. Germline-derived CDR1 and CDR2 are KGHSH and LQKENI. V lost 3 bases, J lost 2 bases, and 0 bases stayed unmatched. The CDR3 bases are TGTGCCAGCTCACCGGGAGGGCAAGAGACCCAGTACTTC. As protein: CASSPGGQETQYF.

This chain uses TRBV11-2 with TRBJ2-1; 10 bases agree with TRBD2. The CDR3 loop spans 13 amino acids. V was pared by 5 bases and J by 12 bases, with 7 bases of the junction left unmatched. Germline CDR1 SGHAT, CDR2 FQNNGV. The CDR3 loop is CASSIERGGGQFF. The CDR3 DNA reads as TGTGCCAGCAGCATCGAGCGGGGGGGCGGGCAGTTCTTC.